A single T cell receptor beta chain is shown here with its context. Its recognized antigen is unknown. The sample holds no much larger clone one base away, and base qualities are not on file. The CDR3, cysteine through phenylalanine, is 14 amino acids long. The sequence is cut down to CDR3 DNA, 42 bases in frame from base 1. CDR1 and CDR2, looked up from the germline V gene, are SGHDN and FVKESK. The junction carries 12 bases between V and J, which are trimmed by 1 base and 11 bases respectively. This entry belongs to a study of spatial heterogeneity in lung cancer (dated 2019 in TCRdb). About the study as a whole: More beta-chain than alpha-chain transcripts were consistently detected, likely reflecting higher beta-chain transcript abundance. In the raw uncorrected reads, each unique combination of TCR and UMI appeared on average more than ten times. The study quantitatively compared TCR alpha and beta repertoires across multiple tumor regions, matched nontumor lung and blood in non-small cell lung cancer. Nonsynonymous mutation counts, determined by whole-exome sequencing of tumor tissue, were related to features of the TCR repertoire. At surgery, both alpha and beta chains were TCR-sequenced in approximately 210 tumor regions, some 64 matched nontumor lung samples and around 50 PBMC samples. General study outcomes and caveats: Ubiquitous expanded tumor TCRs were found in blood more often at tumor resection than at routine follow-up. Confirming at a functional level the hypothesis that regional TCRs recognize regional mutations was considered to require additional single-cell paired TCR alpha and beta sequencing.

Preparation of the library involved 5' RACE. Data came from a NextSeq 500. The TCR library protocol attached a unique molecular identifier to each TCR cDNA molecule to allow correction of PCR and sequencing errors. Turning to the authors' computational methods: Decombinator tools were used for TCR identification, UMI-based error correction and CDR3 extraction. TCRs above a frequency of 2 per 1,000, corresponding to the top 1% of the tumor frequency distribution, were defined as expanded. Renyi diversity was calculated using the R vegan package after each repertoire was subsampled 100 times to 5,000 TCRs. CDR3 similarity networks were built from amino acid triplet string-kernel similarity, with CDR3s being connected when pairwise similarity was above 0.82. TCRdb cleaned the public reads at Q25 with fastp, built clones with MiXCR and kept in-frame beta chains. Entries that share a CDR3 protein sequence are merged under the most common genes and DNA. What appears here as the V and J calls and clone size reflects TCRdb's work, not the paper's. The sample data list around 60,000 distinct CDR3 sequences, and roughly 7.9% of these were observed just once. The ten largest clonotypes hold around 16% of the sample.

The time point label, as the study defines it: sample taken at primary tumor resection. TCR sequencing used whole RNA extracted from tumor and nontumor lung tissue, or from cryopreserved PBMC samples, without cell sorting. The donors were 65 to 85 patients from the lung TRACERx cohort who had early-stage, untreated non-small cell lung cancer. A patient was chosen for TCR sequencing only when enough RNA was available from at least two tumor regions. This receptor chain uses TRBV14 and TRBJ1-6; the D gene identity is not certain. The sample here was PBMCs, taken at surgery. The sequence came from a female donor with early-stage non-small cell lung cancer. The bases are TGTGCCAGCAGCCAAGCTGGGTGGAGAACACCCCTCCACTTT. The encoded protein is CASSQAGWRTPLHF.